Below are 21 T cell receptor beta chains sequenced from a single sample in a study of blood T cell repertoires in COVID-19. Method: immunoSEQ multiplex PCR; TCRdb's copy keeps in-frame clones and lacks some. The table has some 210,000 clones, roughly 78% seen once. The sequencing input was peripheral blood. The origin of the receptors is a middle-aged woman with acute or convalescent COVID-19.

The J gene is TRBJ2-1, the V gene TRBV12-3 or TRBV12-4, with D perhaps TRBD2 (5 bases). V was pared by 0 bases and J by 7 bases, with 7 bases between. The CDR3 contains 13 residues. CDR3 coding DNA: TGTGCCAGCAGTTTAGCGCCGGGGAATGAGCAGTTCTTC. It specifies CASSLAPGNEQFF.

The chain recombines TRBV19 with TRBJ2-7; 8 nucleotides agree with TRBD1. J gave up 5 bases and V 4 bases, and 1 base lay outside the gene matches. Germline assignment: CDR1 LNHDA and CDR2 SQIVND (reference sequence). The CDR3 is 12 amino acids. In DNA form, the CDR3 reads TGTGCCAGTAGTAGACAGGGGAACGAGCAGTACTTC. Protein product: CASSRQGNEQYF.

The chain has TRBV2 and TRBJ2-7; 8 bases map to TRBD2. Germline V gene lookup returns CDR1 SNHLY and CDR2 FYNNEI. CDR3 length: 16 residues. J lost 7 bases, V lost 3 bases, and 14 bases had no gene match. CDR3 DNA: TGTGCCAGCAGTGATCCTGCTTCGGGGGGGCCGGTAGAGCAGTACTTC. This codes for CASSDPASGGPVEQYF.

The CDR3 nucleotides read TGTGCCAGCAGCCAAGTGGGGACAGGGAGGAACACCGGGGAGCTGTTTTTT. Protein: CASSQVGTGRNTGELFF. This chain uses TRBV4-2 with TRBJ2-2; 9 nucleotides match TRBD1. The CDR3 covers 17 residues. The V gene end was trimmed by 1 base and the J gene end by 1 base; junction bases not matched to a gene: 4. CDR1 and CDR2 (germline): LGHNA, YNFKEQ.

The chain uses TRBV30 and TRBJ2-3, with a tentative D call TRBD2 (6 bases). The CDR3 consists of 18 residues. Trimming removed 4 bases at V and 3 bases at J, with 26 bases between. Germline CDR1 and CDR2: GTSNPN and SVGIG (reference sequence). CDR3 loop: CAWKGLGLSRLETDTQYF. The CDR3 bases are TGTGCCTGGAAGGGTCTGGGACTGAGTCGCTTAGAGACAGATACGCAGTATTTT. The full variable domain, its missing parts supplied by reference TRBV30 and TRBJ2-3, is SQTIHQWPATLVQPVGSPLSLECTVEGTSNPNLYWYRQAAGRGLQLLFYSVGIGQISSEVPQNLSASRPQDRQFILSSKKLLLSDSGFYLCAWKGLGLSRLETDTQYFGPGTRLTVL.

J is TRBJ2-1 and V is TRBV5-1; D perhaps matches TRBD1 (7 bases). The CDR3 contains 20 residues. V was trimmed by 3 bases and J by 3 bases, leaving 28 bases between them. Per the germline V gene, CDR1 is SGHRS and CDR2 is YFSETQ. The DNA for the CDR3 is TGCGCCAGCAGCTCCCTACAGGGGCGATCCCTTAGCGGCGGCTACAATGAGCAGTTCTTC. Amino acid sequence: CASSSLQGRSLSGGYNEQFF.

The chain links TRBV30 to TRBJ1-2; D not resolved. V was shortened by 2 bases and J by 7 bases, with 14 bases between the two germline ends. This CDR3 is built from 13 residues. Germline V lookup: CDR1 GTSNPN, CDR2 SVGIG (reference sequence). The chain's CDR3 is CAWSPLPRGGYTF. CDR3 nucleotide sequence: TGTGCCTGGAGTCCCTTGCCTCGCGGTGGCTACACCTTC.

The chain employs TRBV2 and TRBJ2-7; D is ambiguous. CDR1 and CDR2 (germline): SNHLY, FYNNEI. The CDR3 runs to 14 residues. Trimming removed 3 bases at V and 0 bases at J, with 9 bases between. Here the CDR3 DNA reads TGTGCCAGCAGTGAGGGCCGTTTCTCCTACGAGCAGTACTTC. This codes for CASSEGRFSYEQYF.

The chain is built from TRBV27 and TRBJ2-1, with D perhaps TRBD2 (5 bases). From germline, CDR1 is MNHEY and CDR2 SMNVEV (reference sequence). Between the trimmed V and J ends, which lost 6 bases and 10 bases, there was a span of 13 bases. The CDR3 loop spans 12 amino acids. CDR3 in amino acids: CASRSWPGEQFF. CDR3 in DNA: TGTGCCAGCAGATCATGGCCGGGGGAGCAGTTCTTC.

The rearrangement uses TRBV5-4 and TRBJ2-2; 7 positions agree with TRBD2. Trimming took 0 bases from V and 1 from J; bases not matched to a gene: 0. The CDR3 has 15 residues. Germline V CDR1 and CDR2: SGHNT, YYREEE (reference sequence). CDR3 sequence (DNA): TGTGCCAGCAGCTTGGCTAGCGGGAACACCGGGGAGCTGTTTTTT. Amino acid sequence: CASSLASGNTGELFF.

This clone has only a few counts. The chain joins TRBV5-1 to TRBJ1-1; D is perhaps TRBD1 (6 bases). Trimming left V 6 bases short and J 1 base short, with 13 bases between. The germline CDR1 and CDR2 sequences are SGHRS and YFSETQ. The CDR3 runs 14 residues. The CDR3 coding sequence is TGCGCCAGCAAGGGGGGGACGGGGAACACTGAAGCTTTCTTT. Its translation is CASKGGTGNTEAFF.

The V and J genes are TRBV12-3 or TRBV12-4 and TRBJ1-5; D unresolved. This CDR3 region has 12 residues. V was shortened by 3 bases and J by 4 bases, with 4 bases between the two germline ends. CDR3: CASSFINQPQHF. The CDR3 coding sequence is TGTGCCAGCAGTTTTATAAATCAGCCCCAGCATTTT.

The chain joins TRBV6-6 to TRBJ2-7, with D perhaps TRBD2 (5 bases). Germline loops: CDR1 MNHNY, CDR2 SVGAGI (reference sequence). The CDR3 covers 15 residues. V lost 7 bases and J 0 bases, leaving 16 bases between the germline ends. The CDR3 nucleotides read TGTGCCAGCATCCCTCAGAACGGAGGCTCCTACGAGCAGTACTTC. This codes for CASIPQNGGSYEQYF.

The genes are TRBV6-5 and TRBJ1-6; D might be TRBD1 (6 bases). Germline assignment: CDR1 MNHEY and CDR2 SVGAGI. The V gene lost 6 bases and the J gene lost 7 bases, with 13 bases spanning the gap. The CDR3 loop spans 14 amino acids. The CDR3 DNA sequence: TGTGCCAGCAGCAGGACAGTAAAGAATTCACCCCTCCACTTT. It yields the protein CASSRTVKNSPLHF.

The chain links TRBV13 to TRBJ2-4; 7 bases map to TRBD1. Germline values: CDR1 PRHDT, CDR2 FYEKMQ (reference sequence). This CDR3 contains 18 residues. The J segment lost 1 base and the V segment lost 2 bases, leaving 11 bases of the junction unmatched. The CDR3 nucleotides are TGTGCCAGCAGCTTATGGAAACAAGGGGGCACGGCCAAAAACATTCAGTACTTC. This codes for CASSLWKQGGTAKNIQYF.

This clone was found a few times. V gene TRBV5-6 combines with J gene TRBJ1-6; no reliable D call. The V gene lost 4 bases and the J gene lost 5 bases, with 16 bases spanning the gap. The CDR3 extends over 16 amino acids. Germline V gene sequence: CDR1 SGHDT, CDR2 YYEEEE. Here the CDR3 DNA reads TGTGCCAGCAGCCCATTTAGTATCGAAGATAATTCACCCCTCCACTTT. It encodes CASSPFSIEDNSPLHF.

The chain joins TRBV9 to TRBJ2-7; D uncertain. CDR1 SGDLS and CDR2 YYNGEE come from the germline V gene. The V gene lost 0 bases and the J gene lost 3 bases, with 7 bases spanning the gap. CDR3 length: 13 residues. This CDR3 is CASSVDSFYEQYF. DNA of the CDR3: TGTGCCAGCAGCGTAGACTCGTTCTACGAGCAGTACTTC.

Regarding this clone: Because the CDR3's place on the DNA is in doubt, the DNA is left out and the CDR3 is given as listed by TCRdb. This rearrangement joins TRBV6-5 to TRBJ2-3; TRBD2, the table's D call, was not compared with the DNA. Germline CDR1 reads MNHEY; CDR2 reads SVGAGI. The CDR3 sequence runs 15 residues, both termini included. The CDR3: CASSTSTTFTDTQYF.

This chain links TRBV5-1 with TRBJ1-1; no definite D call. CDR1 is SGHRS, CDR2 YFSETQ, per germline. Trimming removed 5 bases from V and 8 bases from J, with 13 bases in between. The CDR3 sequence is 12 residues long. DNA for the CDR3: TGCGCCAGCAGAGGTATGGAGATCGAAGCTTTCTTT. Encoded protein: CASRGMEIEAFF.

This clone was seen once. The CDR3 sequence is CASSLPGQGPMNTEAFF. CDR3 nucleotide sequence: TGTGCCAGCAGCCTACCGGGACAGGGCCCCATGAACACTGAAGCTTTCTTT. The V and J genes are TRBV5-6 and TRBJ1-1; TRBD1 aligns across 9 bases. The J segment lost 0 bases and the V segment lost 4 bases, leaving 10 bases of the junction unmatched. The CDR3 runs 17 residues. Germline loops: CDR1 SGHDT, CDR2 YYEEEE.

This clone was observed a few times. The J gene is TRBJ2-2, the V gene TRBV4-2; tentative D call: TRBD1 (6 bases). CDR1 is LGHNA, CDR2 YNFKEQ, per germline. The CDR3 consists of 14 residues. V lost 6 bases to trimming and J lost 3 bases, with 11 bases between them. The CDR3 is CASRRGLDTGELFF. The CDR3 bases are TGTGCCAGCAGAAGGGGGTTGGACACCGGGGAGCTGTTTTTT.